The 27 T cell receptor beta chains presented below share a single source sample, sequenced in a study of T cells in tuberculosis. Time point described: new active TB diagnosis, blood taken before or within 7 days of starting treatment. Libraries were prepared by immunoSEQ multiplex PCR; TCRdb keeps only in-frame clonotypes and omits some of them. Here the sample spans approximately 46,000 clones, roughly 96% being singletons. The specimen was PBMCs, collected at tuberculosis diagnosis. The receptor source for this set is an adult with tuberculosis.

The V and J genes are TRBV23-1 and TRBJ2-5; TRBD2 agrees at 9 bases. TRBV23-1 is sorted into the ORF group, with uncertain function. V lost 7 bases to trimming and J lost 3 bases; unmatched junction nucleotides: 18. The CDR3 has 18 residues. CDR3 sequence (DNA): TGCGCCAGCACCTCAGCCCAGTCGACTAGCGGAGACGAAGAGACCCAGTACTTC. Its translation is CASTSAQSTSGDEETQYF.

V and J are TRBV14 and TRBJ2-1; 13 bases fit TRBD2. CDR3 length: 17 residues. The ends lost 6 bases at V and 10 bases at J; junction bases unmatched: 15. Germline V lookup: CDR1 SGHDN, CDR2 FVKESK. The CDR3 spells CASRPYPGLAGRREQFF. CDR3 DNA: TGTGCCAGCAGGCCTTATCCGGGACTAGCGGGAAGGCGGGAGCAGTTCTTC. Full variable domain (missing parts from reference TRBV14 and TRBJ2-1): EAGVTQFPSHSVIEKGQTVTLRCDPISGHDNLYWYRRVMGKEIKFLLHFVKESKQDESGMPNNRFLAERTGGTYSTLKVQPAELEDSGVYFCASRPYPGLAGRREQFFGPGTRLTVL.

J is TRBJ2-2 and V is TRBV11-3, with 8 bases aligning to TRBD2. Germline CDR1 reads SGHNT; CDR2 reads YENEEA. CDR3 size: 16 residues. Germline trimming cut 5 bases from V and 1 base from J; bases unmatched to any gene: 6. This CDR3 reads CASSPFGGENTGELFF. The CDR3 DNA is TGTGCCAGCAGCCCTTTCGGGGGGGAGAACACCGGGGAGCTGTTTTTT.

The CDR3, as DNA: TGCGCCAGCAGCCCTGAAGTCCGGGTAGCCAGCGGGAGAGGCTACGAGCAGTACTTC. Protein: CASSPEVRVASGRGYEQYF. The V and J genes are TRBV4-1 and TRBJ2-7, with TRBD2 identical over 8 bases. The V gene's germline CDR1 is MGHRA and CDR2 YSYEKL. Losses at the gene ends were 4 bases for V and 3 bases for J; bases not matched to a gene: 20. This CDR3 has 19 amino acids.

This clone was observed a single time. The J gene is TRBJ1-2, the V gene TRBV19; weak D call: TRBD1 (6 bases). The CDR3 has 14 residues. V was trimmed by 4 bases and J by 4 bases, leaving 13 bases between them. Germline CDR1 LNHDA, CDR2 SQIVND (reference sequence). The CDR3 loop reads CASSTGQRRYGYTF. CDR3 nucleotides: TGTGCCAGTAGTACCGGACAGAGACGCTATGGCTACACCTTC.

The chain uses TRBV19 and TRBJ2-7; TRBD1 is a possible D gene (6 bases). Germline lookup yields CDR1 LNHDA and CDR2 SQIVND (reference sequence). Trimming took 7 bases from V and 7 from J, leaving 20 bases between them. The CDR3 loop spans 14 amino acids. The CDR3 DNA sequence: TGTGCCAGTAAGAGGGGGACGGGCCCGGGGGAGCAGTACTTC. It encodes CASKRGTGPGEQYF.

The chain recombines TRBV4-1 with TRBJ2-3; 9 bases map to TRBD1. The CDR3 loop spans 15 amino acids. CDR1 and CDR2 (germline): MGHRA, YSYEKL. Trimming cost V 2 bases and J 1 base; bases outside gene matches: 1. CDR3 region: CASSQRDRGTDTQYF. CDR3 DNA: TGCGCCAGCAGCCAAAGGGACAGGGGCACAGATACGCAGTATTTT.

As DNA, the CDR3 is TGTGCCAGCAGCGTATCGGGACAGGGCTATGGCTACACCTTC. Translation gives CASSVSGQGYGYTF. The rearrangement uses TRBV11-2 and TRBJ1-2; 9 nucleotides agree with TRBD1. This CDR3 region has 14 residues. Unmatched junction bases numbered 5, after V lost 5 bases and J lost 4 bases. CDR1 is SGHAT and CDR2 is FQNNGV in the germline V gene.

The J gene is TRBJ2-7, the V gene TRBV4-3; the D is unclear. This CDR3 is 15 amino acids long. CDR1 and CDR2 from the germline V gene are LGHNA and YSLEER. Trimming removed 0 bases from V and 6 bases from J, with 15 bases in between. CDR3 amino acids: CASSQDSLSPPEQYF. CDR3 DNA sequence: TGCGCCAGCAGCCAAGATTCCCTATCTCCCCCCGAGCAGTACTTC.

The genes are TRBV28 and TRBJ1-5, with 8 bases fitting TRBD1. J lost 1 base, V lost 2 bases, and 4 bases had no gene match. Germline V gene lookup returns CDR1 MDHEN and CDR2 SYDVKM. The CDR3 is 16 amino acids. The CDR3: CASSLQGARSNQPQHF. The CDR3 nucleotides read TGTGCCAGCAGTTTACAGGGGGCGAGGAGCAATCAGCCCCAGCATTTT.

The genes are TRBV7-6 and TRBJ2-1; possible D gene TRBD2, 6 bases. In germline, CDR1 is SGHVS, CDR2 FNYEAQ. The CDR3 has 14 residues. The V end lost 1 base, the J end lost 8 bases, and 12 bases lay between the germline ends. CDR3 amino acids: CASSLVAGSYEQFF. In DNA, the CDR3 is TGTGCCAGCAGCTTAGTGGCGGGAAGCTATGAGCAGTTCTTC.

J is TRBJ2-1 and V is TRBV7-9; the D is unclear. V was cut by 1 base and J by 8 bases, with 6 bases left in between. The germline V gene has CDR1 SEHNR and CDR2 FQNEAQ (reference sequence). This CDR3 is built from 12 residues. CDR3 sequence (DNA): TGTGCCAGCAGCTTAGATGCGCATGAGCAGTTCTTC. It codes for CASSLDAHEQFF.

The V gene is TRBV28, the J gene TRBJ1-1; 7 bases match TRBD1. V dropped 3 bases and J dropped 1; count of bases not matched to a gene: 5. The germline V gene encodes CDR1 MDHEN and CDR2 SYDVKM. The CDR3 totals 15 residues. Here the CDR3 reads CASSFPGTENTEAFF. The CDR3 DNA reads as TGTGCCAGCAGTTTCCCTGGGACAGAGAACACTGAAGCTTTCTTT.

The J gene is TRBJ1-1, the V gene TRBV13; the match to TRBD1 covers 11 bases. Germline-derived CDR1 and CDR2 are PRHDT and FYEKMQ (reference sequence). The CDR3 has 18 residues. The trim removed 0 bases at V and 4 bases at J, leaving 10 bases unmatched. DNA for the CDR3: TGTGCCAGCAGCTTAGGGCTAGGGACAGGGGGAACACTCACTGAAGCTTTCTTT. Translating gives CASSLGLGTGGTLTEAFF.

The table lists this clone with a count of one. The J gene is TRBJ1-1, the V gene TRBV5-4, with 9 bases lining up with TRBD1. Germline trimming cut 3 bases from V and 5 bases from J; bases unmatched to any gene: 11. The V gene's germline CDR1 is SGHNT and CDR2 YYREEE (reference sequence). This CDR3 has 16 amino acids. CDR3 sequence: CASSSQQGALQTEAFF. The CDR3 nucleotides are TGTGCCAGCAGCTCGCAACAGGGGGCTCTGCAGACTGAAGCTTTCTTT.

This rearrangement joins TRBV20-1 to TRBJ1-3; D is unclear. This CDR3 spans 11 amino acids. CDR1 and CDR2 from the germline V gene are DFQATT and SNEGSKA (reference sequence). The V end lost 6 bases, the J end lost 4 bases, and 7 bases lay between the germline ends. The CDR3, as DNA: TGCAGTGCCCGACTGGGAAACACCATATATTTT. Its translation: CSARLGNTIYF.

The chain joins TRBV7-2 to TRBJ1-2, with D maybe TRBD1 (5 bases). This CDR3 has 15 residues. V lost 1 base and J lost 8, with 17 bases in between. Germline V gene sequence: CDR1 SGHTA, CDR2 FQGNSA. In nucleotides, the CDR3 is TGTGCCAGCAGCTTAGTCCGCCAGGGAGGTCGCGGCTACACCTTC. It specifies CASSLVRQGGRGYTF.

This sequence joins TRBV28 and TRBJ2-1; no reliable D call. CDR1 is MDHEN and CDR2 is SYDVKM in the germline V gene. Trimming cost V 7 bases and J 6 bases, with 10 bases left between them. The CDR3 length is 12 residues. The CDR3 region has the DNA TGTGCCAGCACCATCACCGGCAATGAGCAGTTCTTC. Translation gives CASTITGNEQFF.

The chain joins TRBV19 to TRBJ2-3; D is uncertain. This CDR3 has 13 residues. V was trimmed by 5 bases and J by 2 bases, leaving 8 bases between them. CDR1 and CDR2 from the germline V gene are LNHDA and SQIVND (reference sequence). CDR3 sequence reads: CASSPRHTDTQYF. The CDR3 coding sequence is TGTGCCAGTAGTCCGCGGCACACAGATACGCAGTATTTT.

The CDR3, as DNA: TGTGCCAGCAGCCTTACCGGCGGGACTAGATTCCTCAATGAGCAGTTCTTC. As protein: CASSLTGGTRFLNEQFF. The chain couples TRBV7-6 to TRBJ2-1; TRBD2 matches at 8 bases. CDR1 and CDR2 from the germline V gene are SGHVS and FNYEAQ. With 5 bases clipped from V and 6 bases from J, the junction kept 15 bases outside the gene matches. This CDR3 has 17 amino acids.

This clone was observed once. The J gene is TRBJ1-1, the V gene TRBV25-1; TRBD1 matches 10 bases. Germline V gene lookup returns CDR1 MGHDK and CDR2 SYGVNS. V was pared by 4 bases and J by 11 bases, with 10 bases of the junction left unmatched. This CDR3 is 14 amino acids long. The chain's CDR3 is CASSGFRDRGDAFF. The DNA of the CDR3 is TGTGCCAGCAGTGGATTCCGGGACAGGGGTGATGCTTTCTTT.

The chain uses TRBV7-2 and TRBJ1-3; D unresolved. Trimming removed 5 bases from V and 0 bases from J, with 14 bases in between. From germline, CDR1 is SGHTA and CDR2 FQGNSA. The CDR3 spans 16 residues. For the CDR3, the DNA is TGTGCCAGCAGCCCCCAGGCGGGCAGCTCTGGAAACACCATATATTTT. Its protein product is CASSPQAGSSGNTIYF.

The chain is built from TRBV4-3 and TRBJ2-7, with D possibly being TRBD1 (6 bases). This CDR3 has 13 residues. Germline V gene sequence: CDR1 LGHNA, CDR2 YSLEER. V dropped 3 bases and J dropped 3 bases, with 9 bases sitting between them. The CDR3 DNA reads as TGCGCCAGCAGCCACCGAGGGGGCTACGAGCAGTACTTC. This gives the protein CASSHRGGYEQYF.

The rearrangement uses TRBV9 and TRBJ1-2, with D possibly being TRBD1 (5 bases). CDR3 length: 16 amino acids. Trimming took off 0 bases at V and 4 bases at J, with 16 bases between the two ends. Germline V lookup: CDR1 SGDLS, CDR2 YYNGEE. The CDR3 DNA reads as TGTGCCAGCAGCGTAGCTACCCCGGACAAATCCTATGGCTACACCTTC. Residues: CASSVATPDKSYGYTF.

As DNA, the CDR3 is TGTGCCAGTAGTATAAGGGTGGGACAGGGACCCGGGGAGCTGTTTTTT. This encodes CASSIRVGQGPGELFF. The V call is TRBV19, the J call TRBJ2-2, with TRBD1 matching 9 bases. Germline CDR1 LNHDA, CDR2 SQIVND (reference sequence). The V and J ends lost 2 bases and 6 bases, in that order; junction bases with no gene match: 7. CDR3 length equals 16 residues.

The CDR3 sequence is CATSRDNSLSSYEQYF. The CDR3 DNA sequence: TGTGCCACCAGCAGAGATAACTCATTGAGCTCCTACGAGCAGTACTTC. The gene calls are TRBV15 and TRBJ2-7; D unclear. The CDR3 is made up of 16 amino acids. In germline, CDR1 is LNHNV, CDR2 YYDKDF (reference sequence). Trimming stripped 0 bases from V and 0 bases from J, with 12 bases between. The complete variable domain, with remaining parts taken from reference TRBV15 and TRBJ2-7, reads DAMVIQNPRYQVTQFGKPVTLSCSQTLNHNVMYWYQQKSSQAPKLLFHYYDKDFNNEADTPDNFQSRRPNTSFCFLDIRSPGLGDTAMYLCATSRDNSLSSYEQYFGPGTRLTVT.

The CDR3 sequence: CASSPGTSDGTDTQYF. The CDR3 region has the DNA TGTGCCAGCAGTCCCGGGACTAGCGATGGCACAGATACGCAGTATTTT. V is TRBV9 and J is TRBJ2-3, with TRBD2 matching 10 bases. Germline CDR1 SGDLS, CDR2 YYNGEE. The CDR3 is 16 amino acids. Losses at the gene ends were 5 bases for V and 1 base for J; bases not matched to a gene: 7.